This T cell receptor beta chain was sequenced during a study of shared T cell receptors in the human thymus. The assay was immunoSEQ multiplex PCR, and TCRdb's table has in-frame clones only and misses some. This table has about 660,000 clones, approximately 87% appearing once. Germline V lookup: CDR1 MNHNY, CDR2 SVGAGI (reference sequence). V was cut by 4 bases and J by 5 bases, with 13 bases left in between. This CDR3 has 14 residues. The same data also went into a second study, on human thymus T cells. Turning to that study: Resections removed during corrective heart surgery provided the thymus tissue used.

The TCR comes from a boy under two years old with a congenital heart defect. The chain is built from TRBV6-6 and TRBJ2-3, with D tentatively TRBD1 (6 bases). The sample consisted of thymocytes. The CDR3 DNA follows: TGTGCCAGCAGTTTGACAGGAAATGAAGATACGCAGTATTTT. This sequence encodes CASSLTGNEDTQYF.